This T cell receptor (beta chain) was obtained from a study of cytomegalovirus exposure and HLA in healthy donors. Study-level information: Earlier results showed 120 million or so unique TCR beta sequences derived from approximately 180 million T cells.

60 Vbeta and 13 Jbeta primers were used in PCR. Using immunoSEQ multiplex PCR, the repertoire was profiled, and TCRdb retains in-frame clones only, with some absent. The sample consists of about 140,000 clones, roughly 79% of them appearing once. This clone appeared a single time. Sequenced: PBMCs. This clonotype was obtained from a man aged 18 to 29 in good health and CMV-seronegative.

Here the CDR3 DNA reads TGTGCCAGTGGGACAGGCTATGGCTACACCTTC. This encodes CASGTGYGYTF. V usage is TRBV6-1 and J usage is TRBJ1-2, with 8 bases identical to TRBD1. V was pared by 9 bases and J by 4 bases, with 1 base of the junction left unmatched. CDR1 MNHNS and CDR2 SASEGT come from the germline V gene. The length of the CDR3 is 11 residues.